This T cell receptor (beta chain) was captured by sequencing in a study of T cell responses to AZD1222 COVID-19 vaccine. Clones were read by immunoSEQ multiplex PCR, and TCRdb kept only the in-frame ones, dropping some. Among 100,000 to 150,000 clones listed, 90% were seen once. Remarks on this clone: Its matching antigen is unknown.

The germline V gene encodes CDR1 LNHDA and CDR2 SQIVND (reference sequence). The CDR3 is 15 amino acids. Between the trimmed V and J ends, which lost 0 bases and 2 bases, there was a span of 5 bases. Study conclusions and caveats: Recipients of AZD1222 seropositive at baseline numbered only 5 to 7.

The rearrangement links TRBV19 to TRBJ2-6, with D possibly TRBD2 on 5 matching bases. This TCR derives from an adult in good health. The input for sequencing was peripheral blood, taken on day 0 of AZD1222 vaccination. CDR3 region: CASSIEGAGANVLTF. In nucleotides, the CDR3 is TGTGCCAGTAGTATAGAGGGAGCTGGGGCCAACGTCCTGACTTTC.